Listed below are T cell receptor beta chains from one sample, sequenced in a study of T cell responses to AZD1222 COVID-19 vaccine. Sequencing was performed with immunoSEQ multiplex PCR; in TCRdb, only in-frame clones are kept and a portion is missing. The sample contains roughly 110,000 clones, more than 70% of which appear only once. Source: peripheral blood, taken on day 0 of AZD1222 vaccination. Source of these receptors: an adult in good health. The CDR3 runs from the conserved cysteine through the conserved F or W. D genes are given only for firm matches. Size is stated for part of the rows, as once, few or many counts, or as a class when the clone is expanded.

TRBV5-1	.	TRBD2	TRBJ2-1	TGCGCCAGCAGCCCCACCTCGGGACTAGCGGGACCCTATAAGCAGTTCTTC	CASSPTSGLAGPYKQFF
TRBV9	.	TRBD2	TRBJ2-1	TGTGCCAGCAGCGGAAGGACTAGCGGGAGGTATTTTTCCTACAATGAGCAGTTCTTC	CASSGRTSGRYFSYNEQFF
TRBV28	.	.	TRBJ2-1	TGTGCCAGCAGTTTGGTCGGATACAATGAGCAGTTCTTC	CASSLVGYNEQFF
TRBV5-1	.	.	TRBJ1-4	TGCGCCAGCAGCGCCGGACAAACTAATGAAAAACTGTTTTTT	CASSAGQTNEKLFF
TRBV18	.	TRBD1	TRBJ2-7	TGTGCCAGCTCACCACTAGAACAGGGGTTTCACGAGCAGTACTTC	CASSPLEQGFHEQYF
TRBV28	.	.	TRBJ2-7	TGTGCCAGCAGCCTCCTCTACGAGCAGTACTTC	CASSLLYEQYF
TRBV1	.	.	TRBJ2-1	TGCACCAGCAGCCAAGATAGGGCTAGCGGGAGTAATGAGCAGTTCTTC	CTSSQDRASGSNEQFF
TRBV9	.	.	TRBJ2-2	TGTGCCAGCAGCCTCACCTCCCGACTAGACACCGGGGAGCTGTTTTTT	CASSLTSRLDTGELFF
TRBV3-1/TRBV3-2	once	.	TRBJ2-3	TGTGCCAGCAGCCCCAGGGGGGATAGGACAGATACGCAGTATTTT	CASSPRGDRTDTQYF
TRBV5-5	.	TRBD1	TRBJ1-4	TGTGCCAGCAGGGACAGGGCAGGGGCGGGGGATAATGAAAAACTGTTTTTT	CASRDRAGAGDNEKLFF